Listed below are T cell receptor beta chains from one sample, sequenced in a study of graft-versus-host responses after intestinal transplantation. The assay was immunoSEQ multiplex PCR, and TCRdb's table has in-frame clones only and misses some. The table lists 80,000 or so clones, roughly 90% of them singletons. The source was PBMCs, collected 98 days after intestinal transplantation. Every receptor here comes from a human patient who received an intestinal transplant, so some T cells may come from the graft donor. Each CDR3 is given with its conserved first and last residue. Fields, in order: clone size, J gene, V gene, D gene, CDR3 DNA, CDR3 protein. D genes are given only for firm matches. Rows may omit the clone size; those that give it use once, few, many or a size class.

.	TRBJ2-7	TRBV28	.	TGTGCCAGCAGTTTACACAGGGCGGCTTACGAGCAGTACTTC	CASSLHRAAYEQYF
.	TRBJ2-1	TRBV9	.	TGTGCCAGCAGCGTACAACAAGCCTACAATGAGCAGTTCTTC	CASSVQQAYNEQFF
.	TRBJ2-3	TRBV27	TRBD2	TGTGCCAGCAGTCCCTCCCCGCTAGCGGGGGGGATAGATACGCAGTATTTT	CASSPSPLAGGIDTQYF
.	TRBJ2-7	TRBV28	.	TGTGCCAGCAGCTTAGGACAGCCCGGCGAGCAGTACTTC	CASSLGQPGEQYF
.	TRBJ2-7	TRBV12-2	.	TGTGCAAGTCGCGATCGGGGACTAGCGTCCTACGAGCAGTACTTC	CASRDRGLASYEQYF
once	TRBJ1-1	TRBV18	.	TGTGCCAGCTCACCACGGCGGGGATTTCACACTGAAGCTTTCTTT	CASSPRRGFHTEAFF
.	TRBJ2-2	TRBV28	TRBD1	TGTGCCAGCAGTTTCACAGGGGCGAACACCGGGGAGCTGTTTTTT	CASSFTGANTGELFF
.	TRBJ1-1	TRBV19	.	TGTGCCAGTAGATCGGGCACCCCGAGCACTGAAGCTTTCTTT	CASRSGTPSTEAFF
.	TRBJ1-4	TRBV6-1	TRBD1	TGTGCCAGCAGTGCCGAGGGACAGGGGGCAGGAAAACTGTTTTTT	CASSAEGQGAGKLFF
few	TRBJ1-3	TRBV10-3	.	TGTGCCATCAGTGAGTCGGTGACAGTCTCTGGAAACACCATATATTTT	CAISESVTVSGNTIYF
.	TRBJ2-3	TRBV7-3	.	TGTGCCAGCAGCGATATCCCCGAAGATACGCAGTATTTT	CASSDIPEDTQYF
.	TRBJ1-3	TRBV5-6	.	TGTGCCAGCAGCTTGGGAGGGGCTGGAAACACCATATATTTT	CASSLGGAGNTIYF
.	TRBJ2-1	TRBV23-1	TRBD2	TGCGCCAGCAGTCAATGCCTAGCGGTCCCCTACAATGAGCAGTTCTTC	CASSQCLAVPYNEQFF
.	TRBJ2-7	TRBV27	.	TGTGCCAGCAGGAGGGCCAGGGGGGATCATAACGAGCAGTACTTC	CASRRARGDHNEQYF
few	TRBJ1-5	TRBV9	.	TGTGCCAGCAGCGTAGGGGGGGGGACTCAGCCCCAGCATTTT	CASSVGGGTQPQHF
.	TRBJ2-2	TRBV6-5	.	TGTGCCAGCAGTTACAGAGACAGTAACACCGGGGAGCTGTTTTTT	CASSYRDSNTGELFF
once	TRBJ2-3	TRBV11-3	TRBD1	TGTGCCAGCAGCACAGGGGGCACAGATACGCAGTATTTT	CASSTGGTDTQYF
.	TRBJ2-2	TRBV18	.	TGTGCCAGCTCCCCTTCCCCTGGGGTCGCCACCGGGGAGCTGTTTTTT	CASSPSPGVATGELFF
once	TRBJ2-7	TRBV19	TRBD1	TGTGCCAGTAGAGGACCCGGGACAGGGACGTTGACGAACACCTACGAGCAGTACTTC	CASRGPGTGTLTNTYEQYF
.	TRBJ1-3	TRBV9	.	TGTGCCAGCAGCGTAAATCTCGTGGGGCCCGACTCTGGAAACACCATATATTTT	CASSVNLVGPDSGNTIYF
.	TRBJ2-3	TRBV19	.	TGTGCCAGTAGTATCCTAGGGGCTTTTGAAGATACGCAGTATTTT	CASSILGAFEDTQYF
.	TRBJ2-3	TRBV11-1	TRBD1	TGTGCCAGCAGCTTAGTGCCGACAGGGGCACCCGTTAGCACAGATACGCAGTATTTT	CASSLVPTGAPVSTDTQYF
.	TRBJ2-5	TRBV5-6	.	TGTGCCAGCAGCTTGGGAGCGTGGTGGGAGACCCAGTACTTC	CASSLGAWWETQYF
.	TRBJ1-1	TRBV28	.	TGTGCCAGCAGTTTAGTAGTTGGCAGGGACACTGAAGCTTTCTTT	CASSLVVGRDTEAFF
once	TRBJ1-4	TRBV6-5	.	TGTGCCAGCCGACAGTTTACAACTAATGAAAAACTGTTTTTT	CASRQFTTNEKLFF
.	TRBJ2-7	TRBV6-5	TRBD2	TGTGCCACCCTAGCGGAGAGCTCCTACGAGCAGTACTTC	CATLAESSYEQYF
.	TRBJ2-2	TRBV10-3	TRBD2	TGTGCCACCCCTAGCGGCAGCACCGGGGAGCTGTTTTTT	CATPSGSTGELFF
.	TRBJ2-5	TRBV18	.	TGTGCCAGCTCACCCAAGGGGTGGGGGAGAAGAGAGACCCAGTACTTC	CASSPKGWGRRETQYF
.	TRBJ2-2	TRBV7-3	.	TGTGCCAGCAGCTCTTTTGGCACCGGGGAGCTGTTTTTT	CASSSFGTGELFF
.	TRBJ2-3	TRBV5-5	TRBD2	TGTGCCAGCAGCTTGATCCCCCCAGGGCTAGCGGGGATGAGCACAGATACGCAGTATTTT	CASSLIPPGLAGMSTDTQYF
few	TRBJ2-7	TRBV19	TRBD1	TGTGCCAGTAGTATCCTGGGACAGGGTTTTAACGAGCAGTACTTC	CASSILGQGFNEQYF
.	TRBJ2-7	TRBV5-1	.	TGCGCCAGCAGCATTGGGTATCCTAGCCCCGATGGCGAGCAGTACTTC	CASSIGYPSPDGEQYF
.	TRBJ2-1	TRBV7-9	.	TGTGCCAGCAGCTTCGCACAGGGAACTTACAATGAGCAGTTCTTC	CASSFAQGTYNEQFF
.	TRBJ1-2	TRBV9	TRBD1	TGTGCCAGCAGCGTAGTGTCCCCAACAGGGGATGACTATGGCTACACCTTC	CASSVVSPTGDDYGYTF
once	TRBJ2-5	TRBV11-2	.	TGTGCCAGCAGCTTAGACAGGGAAGAGACCCAGTACTTC	CASSLDREETQYF
.	TRBJ2-5	TRBV6-6	.	TGTGCCAGCAGTTACTCGGGAGAGACCCAGTACTTC	CASSYSGETQYF
.	TRBJ2-2	TRBV11-2	.	TGTGCCAGCAGCTTAGATAGCACAGACACCGGGGAGCTGTTTTTT	CASSLDSTDTGELFF
.	TRBJ2-5	TRBV6-1	.	TGTGCCAGCAGTGAAGCGCGTGGGTCACAAGAGACCCAGTACTTC	CASSEARGSQETQYF
.	TRBJ1-5	TRBV5-1	.	TGCGCCAGCAGACTATCAGGGGCTTGGGATCAGCCCCAGCATTTT	CASRLSGAWDQPQHF
.	TRBJ1-5	TRBV4-1	.	TGCGCCAGCAGCCAAGAAGGGGATCAGCCCCAGCATTTT	CASSQEGDQPQHF
.	TRBJ2-7	TRBV11-2	.	TGTGCCAGCAGCTTAGAAGCCAGCTACGAGCAGTACTTC	CASSLEASYEQYF
.	TRBJ1-2	TRBV5-1	.	TGCGCCAGCAGTTTTGGGGTTAACTATGGCTACACCTTC	CASSFGVNYGYTF
.	TRBJ1-1	TRBV28	TRBD1	TGTGCCAGCAGCCGGACAGGGACTGAAGCTTTCTTT	CASSRTGTEAFF
.	TRBJ2-4	TRBV6-6	.	TGTGCCAGCAGTTACTCTGGGGTCAAAAACATTCAGTACTTC	CASSYSGVKNIQYF
once	TRBJ1-4	TRBV25-1	TRBD1	TGTGCCAGCAGTGAATGGGACAGGGTGAGAGAAAAACTGTTTTTT	CASSEWDRVREKLFF
once	TRBJ2-1	TRBV30	TRBD2	TGTGCCTGGTCAGCGGGGGGTGAGCAGTTCTTC	CAWSAGGEQFF
.	TRBJ2-7	TRBV29-1	.	TGCAGCGTTTTACTAGGTCCCTACGAGCAGTACTTC	CSVLLGPYEQYF
.	TRBJ2-1	TRBV9	TRBD2	TGTGCCAGCAGCGTAGCGGCTAGCGGGAGGGCTCAGCAGTTCTTC	CASSVAASGRAQQFF
.	TRBJ2-5	TRBV19	TRBD1	TGTGCCAGTAGAAGGTGGGACAGCCTCCAAGAGACCCAGTACTTC	CASRRWDSLQETQYF
.	TRBJ2-2	TRBV9	.	TGTGCCAGCAGCGTAGAGGGAGTGGGCGGCGGGGAGCTGTTTTTT	CASSVEGVGGGELFF
.	TRBJ1-1	TRBV7-7	.	TGTGCCAGCAGTATCCACAGGGAAAGGGGTAAGACTGAAGCTTTCTTT	CASSIHRERGKTEAFF
.	TRBJ2-1	TRBV18	.	TGTGCCAGCTCCCCCGAGACGAATGAGCAGTTCTTC	CASSPETNEQFF
.	TRBJ2-1	TRBV27	.	TGTGCCAGCAGCCCGTTCGAACTCCCCTCTTACAATGAGCAGTTCTTC	CASSPFELPSYNEQFF
once	TRBJ2-1	TRBV4-2	TRBD2	TGTGCCAGCAGCCAACCCGGGACTAGCGGGCGGGGCTACTACTACAATGAGCAGTTCTTC	CASSQPGTSGRGYYYNEQFF
.	TRBJ1-6	TRBV18	.	TGTGCCAGCTCACCAATTGAGGGGGTCAATTCACCCCTCCACTTT	CASSPIEGVNSPLHF
.	TRBJ2-5	TRBV15	TRBD2	TGTGCCACCAGCAGAGGGACTAGCGGGGCGATAGAGACCCAGTACTTC	CATSRGTSGAIETQYF
.	TRBJ1-3	TRBV28	.	TGTGCCAGCAGATTTACTAGGGGAGGAGGAAACACCATATATTTT	CASRFTRGGGNTIYF
.	TRBJ2-2	TRBV27	TRBD2	TGTGCCAGCAGCGGGACTAGGGGCACCGGGGAGCTGTTTTTT	CASSGTRGTGELFF
.	TRBJ1-3	TRBV5-1	.	TGCGCCAGCAGCTTGGGGAATGACCTCTCTGGAAACACCATATATTTT	CASSLGNDLSGNTIYF
.	TRBJ2-1	TRBV11-1	TRBD2	TGTGCCAGCAGTTCCATAAACGGGGGGGCCAGAAATGAGCAGTTCTTC	CASSSINGGARNEQFF